This T cell receptor beta chain was recovered during a study of blood T cell repertoires in COVID-19. Looking at the study overall: From the United States, Italy and Spain came samples of acute and convalescent COVID-19. The cDNA or gDNA used as material had been derived from T cells, B-cell-depleted T cells, or PBMCs.

Original processing notes: Amplification of reference gene primers was used by the study to estimate nucleated cell counts. TCRdb keeps only in-frame clones here, not all; method: immunoSEQ multiplex PCR. Clonal size and the V and J genes are those of that table, whereas D and trimming came from the DNA. The table lists about 160,000 clones, around 90% of them singletons. CDR1 is ENHRY, CDR2 SYGVKD, per germline. The CDR3 is 16 amino acids. V was clipped by 10 bases and J by 3 bases, with 22 bases between them. The receptor was derived from a woman aged 55-75 years with active or convalescent COVID-19. This sequence joins TRBV10-3 and TRBJ1-3, with D maybe TRBD1 (6 bases). The sequencing sample was made of peripheral blood. This CDR3 reads CATHRESLLGGNTIYF. In DNA, the CDR3 is TGTGCCACCCACAGGGAGAGCCTTCTGGGTGGAAACACCATATATTTT.